One sample yielded the 16 T cell receptor beta chains listed below, sequenced in a study of T cell clones after liver transplantation. The table came from immunoSEQ multiplex PCR; TCRdb's copy has only in-frame clones and leaves some out. The table records under 90,000 clones, 80% of them present only once. The source material was CD4+ T cells from blood, sampled before liver transplant. These receptor sequences come from a human donor who received a liver transplant.

The genes are TRBV7-2 and TRBJ2-2, with a possible D match to TRBD2 (5 bases). The CDR3 consists of 17 residues. The germline V and J ends were trimmed by 3 bases and 4 bases, with 18 bases remaining between them. Per the germline V gene, CDR1 is SGHTA and CDR2 is FQGNSA. CDR3 bases: TGTGCCAGCAGCTTCCTTCTGCTGTCGACTATCACCGGGGAGCTGTTTTTT. Translation: CASSFLLLSTITGELFF.

CDR3 DNA sequence: TGCAGCGTTGAAAAGCCGTCGGGCGCTGGCTACACCTTC. Translated: CSVEKPSGAGYTF. The chain couples TRBV29-1 to TRBJ1-2; D is unresolved. Trimming removed 2 bases from V and 7 bases from J, with 14 bases in between. The germline V gene has CDR1 SQVTM and CDR2 ANQGSEA. CDR3 length: 13 amino acids.

The rearrangement uses TRBV19 and TRBJ1-1, with D possibly matching TRBD1 (5 bases). The germline V gene has CDR1 LNHDA and CDR2 SQIVND (reference sequence). The CDR3 runs to 15 residues. Trimming cost V 6 bases and J 4 bases, with 18 bases left between them. CDR3 bases: TGTGCCAGTAGACCACAGGATACGTCGAGCACTGAAGCTTTCTTT. Protein: CASRPQDTSSTEAFF.

With respect to this clone: In the same sample, other DNA sequences code for this CDR3. This chain connects TRBV11-2 to TRBJ2-3, with D unclear. Germline CDR1 and CDR2: SGHAT and FQNNGV. The CDR3 is 12 residues long. With 10 bases removed from V and 6 bases from J, the gap between germline ends came to 14 bases. The CDR3 is CATGPGYDTQYF. The CDR3 nucleotides read TGTGCCACCGGACCAGGATATGATACGCAGTATTTT.

This clone was detected ten times or more. This CDR3 reads CASSLAIGFTDTQYF. The CDR3 region has the DNA TGTGCCAGCAGCTTAGCGATAGGTTTCACAGATACGCAGTATTTT. The chain recombines TRBV11-1 with TRBJ2-3; unclear D gene. V lost 0 bases, J lost 2 bases, and 9 bases lay in between. The CDR3 sequence is 15 residues long. CDR1 is SGHAT, CDR2 FQDESV, per germline (reference sequence).

The chain combines TRBV5-1 with TRBJ1-1; no firm D call. This CDR3 has 14 amino acids. The germline V gene has CDR1 SGHRS and CDR2 YFSETQ. Trimming shortened V by 6 bases and J by 2 bases, and 14 bases separated the two germline ends. The chain's CDR3 is CASTPRPDNTEAFF. The CDR3, as DNA: TGCGCCAGCACCCCGCGACCAGATAACACTGAAGCTTTCTTT. The full variable domain, completed using reference TRBV5-1 and TRBJ1-1, is KAGVTQTPRYLIKTRGQQVTLSCSPISGHRSVSWYQQTPGQGLQFLFEYFSETQRNKGNFPGRFSGRQFSNSRSEMNVSTLELGDSALYLCASTPRPDNTEAFFGQGTRLTVV.

The gene calls are TRBV6-6 and TRBJ2-4, with D perhaps being TRBD1 or TRBD2 (5 bases each). The CDR3 totals 16 residues. Germline CDR1 and CDR2: MNHNY and SVGAGI (reference sequence). V lost 7 bases, J lost 7 bases, and 23 bases lay in between. CDR3 sequence: CASTGAVGVGVNIQYF. CDR3 nucleotides: TGTGCCAGCACCGGGGCCGTGGGGGTGGGAGTCAACATTCAGTACTTC.

The chain has TRBV7-3 and TRBJ1-3; 8 bases are a match to TRBD1. Germline trimming cut 5 bases from V and 2 bases from J; bases unmatched to any gene: 5. The germline gives CDR1 SGHTA, CDR2 FQGTGA. The CDR3 contains 15 residues. The CDR3 DNA is TGTGCCAGCAGCCCTTCAGGGGGCCCTGGAAACACCATATATTTT. Encoded protein: CASSPSGGPGNTIYF.

Concerning this clone: The junction differs from germline at one of its ends, possibly a read error. The chain uses TRBV5-8 and TRBJ2-7, with TRBD2 matching over 8 bases. CDR1 and CDR2 (germline): SGHTS, YDEGEE. The CDR3 length is 14 residues. The CDR3 sequence: CASSFGGRFSPTVF. The CDR3 DNA reads TGTGCCAGCAGCTTTGGCGGGAGGTTTTCACCCACAGTCTTC.

The rearrangement joins TRBV5-1 to TRBJ2-2; D uncertain. The CDR3 extends over 15 amino acids. V was trimmed by 0 bases and J by 1 base, leaving 7 bases between them. Germline CDR1 SGHRS, CDR2 YFSETQ. CDR3 coding DNA: TGCGCCAGCAGCTTGGTCCGGCAGAACACCGGGGAGCTGTTTTTT. Protein product: CASSLVRQNTGELFF.

The chain uses TRBV7-8 and TRBJ2-7; D not resolved. V lost 3 bases and J 7 bases, leaving 10 bases between the germline ends. Germline lookup yields CDR1 SGHVS and CDR2 FQNEAQ. The CDR3 runs to 12 residues. Written as DNA, the CDR3 is TGTGCCAGCAGCTTGCCTTCTTTGGAGCAGTACTTC. Protein: CASSLPSLEQYF.

This clone was found a few times. The rearrangement links TRBV7-2 to TRBJ1-5; a possible D gene is TRBD1 (5 bases). Deletions cut 2 bases from V and 2 bases from J, with 10 bases between. The CDR3 has 15 amino acids. The germline CDR1 and CDR2 sequences are SGHTA and FQGNSA. Here the CDR3 reads CASSLQGFRNQPQHF. CDR3 nucleotide sequence: TGTGCCAGCAGCTTACAGGGCTTCCGCAATCAGCCCCAGCATTTT.

V is TRBV4-3 and J is TRBJ2-1; D is perhaps TRBD1 or TRBD2 (5 bases each). The CDR3 length is 14 residues. Trimming cost V 0 bases and J 10 bases, with 13 bases left between them. CDR1 and CDR2 from the germline V gene are LGHNA and YSLEER. CDR3 residues: CASSQDRTGQEQFF. CDR3 nucleotide sequence: TGCGCCAGCAGCCAAGATCGGACGGGGCAAGAGCAGTTCTTC.

The chain links TRBV28 to TRBJ2-7; D is unclear. This CDR3 region has 17 residues. CDR1 is MDHEN and CDR2 is SYDVKM in the germline V gene. The V gene lost 4 bases and the J gene lost 0 bases, with 19 bases spanning the gap. Here the CDR3 DNA reads TGTGCCAGCAGTTACCCCCCACGCCCGGTAAGCTCCTACGAGCAGTACTTC. It is translated as CASSYPPRPVSSYEQYF.

V usage is TRBV27 and J usage is TRBJ1-3; D call uncertain. Germline V gene sequence: CDR1 MNHEY, CDR2 SMNVEV (reference sequence). Trimming removed 5 bases from V and 2 bases from J, with 13 bases in between. The length of the CDR3 is 15 residues. CDR3 loop: CASSPVPRPGNTIYF. CDR3 DNA sequence: TGTGCCAGCAGTCCGGTTCCAAGGCCTGGAAACACCATATATTTT.

The J gene is TRBJ1-1, the V gene TRBV28, with 10 bases aligning to TRBD1. The CDR3 sequence is 15 residues long. The germline V gene encodes CDR1 MDHEN and CDR2 SYDVKM. The V segment lost 7 bases and the J segment 6 bases; nucleotides outside the gene matches: 11. CDR3: CASINPGQGFPEAFF. DNA of the CDR3: TGTGCCAGCATCAATCCGGGACAGGGGTTCCCTGAAGCTTTCTTT.